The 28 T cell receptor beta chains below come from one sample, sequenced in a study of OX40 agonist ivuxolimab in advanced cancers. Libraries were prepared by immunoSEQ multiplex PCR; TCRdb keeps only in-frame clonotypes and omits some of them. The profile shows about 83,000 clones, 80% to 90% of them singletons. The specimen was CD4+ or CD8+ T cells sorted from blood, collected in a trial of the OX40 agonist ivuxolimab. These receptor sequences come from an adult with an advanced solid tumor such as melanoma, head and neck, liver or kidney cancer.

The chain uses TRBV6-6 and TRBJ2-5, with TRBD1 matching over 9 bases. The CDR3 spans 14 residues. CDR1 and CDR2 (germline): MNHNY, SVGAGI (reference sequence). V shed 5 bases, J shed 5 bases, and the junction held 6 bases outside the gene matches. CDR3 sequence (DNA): TGTGCCAGCAGTCACAGGGGGCAGGTGGAGACCCAGTACTTC. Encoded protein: CASSHRGQVETQYF.

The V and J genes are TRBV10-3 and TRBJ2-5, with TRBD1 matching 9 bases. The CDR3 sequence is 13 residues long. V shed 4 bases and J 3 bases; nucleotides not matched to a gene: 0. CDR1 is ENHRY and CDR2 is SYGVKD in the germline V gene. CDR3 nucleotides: TGTGCCATCAGTGGACAGGGGGAAGAGACCCAGTACTTC. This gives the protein CAISGQGEETQYF.

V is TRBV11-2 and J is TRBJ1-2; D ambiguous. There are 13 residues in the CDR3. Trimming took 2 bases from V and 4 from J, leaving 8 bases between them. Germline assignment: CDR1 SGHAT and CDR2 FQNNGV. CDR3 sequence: CASSLLQSYGYTF. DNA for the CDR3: TGTGCCAGCAGCTTATTGCAGTCCTATGGCTACACCTTC.

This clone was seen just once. CDR3 in amino acids: CASSYGDRGNQPQHF. The CDR3 region has the DNA TGTGCCAGCAGCTACGGGGACAGGGGGAATCAGCCCCAGCATTTT. This chain uses TRBV7-6 with TRBJ1-5, with 11 bases fitting TRBD1. V shed 4 bases and J 4 bases; nucleotides not matched to a gene: 3. Germline CDR1 reads SGHVS; CDR2 reads FNYEAQ. The CDR3 length is 15 residues.

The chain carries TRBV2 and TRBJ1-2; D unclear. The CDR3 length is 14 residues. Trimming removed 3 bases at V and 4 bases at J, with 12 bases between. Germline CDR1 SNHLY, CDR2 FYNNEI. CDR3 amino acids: CASSEGVPGYGYTF. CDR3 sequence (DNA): TGTGCCAGCAGTGAGGGAGTTCCGGGCTATGGCTACACCTTC.

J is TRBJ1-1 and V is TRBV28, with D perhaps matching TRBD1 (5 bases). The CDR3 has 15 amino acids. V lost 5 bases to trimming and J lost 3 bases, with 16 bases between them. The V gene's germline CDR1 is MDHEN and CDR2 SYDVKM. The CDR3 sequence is CASSPMGRVDTEAFF. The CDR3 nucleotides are TGTGCCAGCAGTCCCATGGGCAGGGTTGACACTGAAGCTTTCTTT.

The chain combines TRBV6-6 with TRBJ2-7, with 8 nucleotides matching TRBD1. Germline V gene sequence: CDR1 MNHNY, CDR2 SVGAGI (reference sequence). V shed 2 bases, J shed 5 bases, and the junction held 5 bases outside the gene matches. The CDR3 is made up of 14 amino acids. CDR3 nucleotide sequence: TGTGCCAGCAGTTACAAGGTCAGGGGGCACGAGCAGTACTTC. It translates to CASSYKVRGHEQYF.

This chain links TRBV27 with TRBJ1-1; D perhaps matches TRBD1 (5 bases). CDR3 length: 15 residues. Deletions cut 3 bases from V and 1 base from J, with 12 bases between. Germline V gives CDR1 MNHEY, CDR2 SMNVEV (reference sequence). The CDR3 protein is CASSFWGRSNTEAFF. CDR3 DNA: TGTGCCAGCAGTTTTTGGGGCAGGTCGAACACTGAAGCTTTCTTT.

The CDR3: CATSRGGLYYGYTF. In DNA form, the CDR3 reads TGTGCCACCAGCAGAGGGGGTCTTTATTATGGCTACACCTTC. V and J are TRBV15 and TRBJ1-2; D unresolved. The CDR3 is 14 residues long. V was clipped by 1 base and J by 5 bases, with 11 bases between them. Germline V CDR1 and CDR2: LNHNV, YYDKDF (reference sequence).

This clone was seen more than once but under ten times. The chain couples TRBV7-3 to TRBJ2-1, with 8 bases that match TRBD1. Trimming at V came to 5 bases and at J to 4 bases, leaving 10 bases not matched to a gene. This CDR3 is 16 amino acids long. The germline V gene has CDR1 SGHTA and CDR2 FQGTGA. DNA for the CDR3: TGTGCCAGCAGCCGGTCGGACAGGGCGGGTTACAATGAGCAGTTCTTC. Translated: CASSRSDRAGYNEQFF.

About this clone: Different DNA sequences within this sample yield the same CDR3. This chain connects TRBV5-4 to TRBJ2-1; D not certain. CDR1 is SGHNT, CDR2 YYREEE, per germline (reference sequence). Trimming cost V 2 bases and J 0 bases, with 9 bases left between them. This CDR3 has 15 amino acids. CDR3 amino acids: CASSFPRSSYNEQFF. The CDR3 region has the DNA TGTGCCAGCAGCTTTCCCCGTAGCTCCTACAATGAGCAGTTCTTC.

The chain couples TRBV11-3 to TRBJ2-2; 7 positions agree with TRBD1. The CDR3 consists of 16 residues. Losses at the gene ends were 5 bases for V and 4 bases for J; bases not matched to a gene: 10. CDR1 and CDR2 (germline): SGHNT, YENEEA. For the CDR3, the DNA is TGTGCCAGCAGCCAACAAGGGGGCCCGGCCACCGGGGAGCTGTTTTTT. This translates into CASSQQGGPATGELFF.

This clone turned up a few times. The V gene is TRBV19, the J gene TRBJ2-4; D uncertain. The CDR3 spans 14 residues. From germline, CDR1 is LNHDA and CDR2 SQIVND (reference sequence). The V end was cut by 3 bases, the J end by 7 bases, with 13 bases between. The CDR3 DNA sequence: TGTGCCAGTAGTATCACGGACCTCCGGAACATTCAGTACTTC. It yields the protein CASSITDLRNIQYF.

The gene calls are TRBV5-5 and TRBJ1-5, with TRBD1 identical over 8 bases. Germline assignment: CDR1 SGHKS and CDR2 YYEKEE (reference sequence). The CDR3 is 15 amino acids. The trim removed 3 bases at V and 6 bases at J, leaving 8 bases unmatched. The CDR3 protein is CASSWAGGAGQPQHF. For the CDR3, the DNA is TGTGCCAGCAGCTGGGCAGGGGGCGCCGGTCAGCCCCAGCATTTT.

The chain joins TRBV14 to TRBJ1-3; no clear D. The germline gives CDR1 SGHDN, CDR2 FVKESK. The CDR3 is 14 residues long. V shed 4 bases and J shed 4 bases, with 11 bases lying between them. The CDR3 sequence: CASSPGTAGNTIYF. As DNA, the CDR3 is TGTGCCAGCAGCCCGGGAACAGCGGGAAACACCATATATTTT.

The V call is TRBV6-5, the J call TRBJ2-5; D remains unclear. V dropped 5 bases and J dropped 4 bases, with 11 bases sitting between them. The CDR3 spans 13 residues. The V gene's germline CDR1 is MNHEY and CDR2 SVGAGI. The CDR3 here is CASSDEGLETQYF. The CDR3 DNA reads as TGTGCCAGCAGTGACGAAGGTCTAGAGACCCAGTACTTC.

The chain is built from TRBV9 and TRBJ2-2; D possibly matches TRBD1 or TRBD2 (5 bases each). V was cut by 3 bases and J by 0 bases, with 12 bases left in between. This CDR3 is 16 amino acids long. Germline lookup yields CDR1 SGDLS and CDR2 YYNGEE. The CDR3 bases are TGTGCCAGCAGCGGGGGACGGCACGCGAACACCGGGGAGCTGTTTTTT. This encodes CASSGGRHANTGELFF. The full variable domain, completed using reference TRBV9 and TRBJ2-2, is DSGVTQTPKHLITATGQRVTLRCSPRSGDLSVYWYQQSLDQGLQFLIQYYNGEERAKGNILERFSAQQFPDLHSELNLSSLELGDSALYFCASSGGRHANTGELFFGEGSRLTVL.

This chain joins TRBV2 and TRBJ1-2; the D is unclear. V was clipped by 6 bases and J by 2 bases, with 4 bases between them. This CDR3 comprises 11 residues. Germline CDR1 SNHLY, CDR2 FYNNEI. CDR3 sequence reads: CASRENYGYTF. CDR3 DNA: TGTGCCAGCAGGGAAAACTATGGCTACACCTTC.

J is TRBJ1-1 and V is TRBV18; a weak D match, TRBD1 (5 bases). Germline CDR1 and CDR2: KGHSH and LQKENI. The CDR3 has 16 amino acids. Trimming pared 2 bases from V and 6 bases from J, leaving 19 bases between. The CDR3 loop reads CASSPKYQGNVPEAFF. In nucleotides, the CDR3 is TGTGCCAGCTCACCAAAATATCAGGGAAATGTACCTGAAGCTTTCTTT.

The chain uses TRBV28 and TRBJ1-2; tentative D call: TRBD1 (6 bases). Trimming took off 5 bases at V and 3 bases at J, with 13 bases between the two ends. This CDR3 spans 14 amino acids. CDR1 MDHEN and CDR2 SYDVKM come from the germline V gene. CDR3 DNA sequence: TGTGCCAGCAGTCAGGGGCGTAGGGACTATGGCTACACCTTC. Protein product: CASSQGRRDYGYTF.

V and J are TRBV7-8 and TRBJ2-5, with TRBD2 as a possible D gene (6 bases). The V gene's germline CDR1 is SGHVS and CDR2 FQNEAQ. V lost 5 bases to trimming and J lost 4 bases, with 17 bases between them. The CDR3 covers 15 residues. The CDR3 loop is CASSPGGLGSETQYF. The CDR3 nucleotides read TGTGCCAGCAGCCCCGGGGGATTAGGGTCAGAGACCCAGTACTTC.

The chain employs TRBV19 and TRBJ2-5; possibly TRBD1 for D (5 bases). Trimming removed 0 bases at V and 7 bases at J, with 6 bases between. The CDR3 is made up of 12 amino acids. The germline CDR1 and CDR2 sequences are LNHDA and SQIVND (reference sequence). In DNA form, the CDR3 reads TGTGCCAGTAGTATAGACGACAGGACCCAGTACTTC. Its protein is CASSIDDRTQYF.

The CDR3 DNA follows: TGTGCCAGCAGTTTTCGGGACTTCGTGGCTCCTGGAAACACCATATATTTT. This translates into CASSFRDFVAPGNTIYF. The rearrangement joins TRBV28 to TRBJ1-3; D may be TRBD1 (5 bases). Germline V gene lookup returns CDR1 MDHEN and CDR2 SYDVKM. The CDR3 totals 17 residues. The ends were cut back, 3 bases at V and 2 bases at J, with 17 bases in the middle.

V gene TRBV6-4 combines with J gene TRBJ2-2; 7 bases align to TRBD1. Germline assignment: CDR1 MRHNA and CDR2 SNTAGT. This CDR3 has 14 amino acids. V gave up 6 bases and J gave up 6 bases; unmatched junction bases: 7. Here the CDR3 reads CASSRTGSAGELFF. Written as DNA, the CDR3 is TGTGCCAGCAGCCGGACAGGTTCGGCCGGGGAGCTGTTTTTT.

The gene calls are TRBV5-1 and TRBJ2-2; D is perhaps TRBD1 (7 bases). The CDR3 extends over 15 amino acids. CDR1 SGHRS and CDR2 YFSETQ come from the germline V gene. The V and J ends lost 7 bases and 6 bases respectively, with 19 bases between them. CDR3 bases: TGCGCCAGCGGTTACAACAGGGGACTGGCCGGGGAGCTGTTTTTT. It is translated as CASGYNRGLAGELFF.

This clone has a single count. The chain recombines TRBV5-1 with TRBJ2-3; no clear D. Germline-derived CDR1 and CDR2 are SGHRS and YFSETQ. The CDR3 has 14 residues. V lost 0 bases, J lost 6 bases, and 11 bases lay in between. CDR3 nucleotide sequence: TGCGCCAGCAGCTTGGATGCAGCCCAGGATACGCAGTATTTT. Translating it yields CASSLDAAQDTQYF.

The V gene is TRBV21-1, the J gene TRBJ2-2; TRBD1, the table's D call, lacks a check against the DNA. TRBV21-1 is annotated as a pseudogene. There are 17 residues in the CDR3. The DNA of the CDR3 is TGTGCCAGCAGCAAAGGGTCGTGGACAGAGAACACCGGGGAGCTGTTTTTT. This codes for CASSKGSWTENTGELFF.

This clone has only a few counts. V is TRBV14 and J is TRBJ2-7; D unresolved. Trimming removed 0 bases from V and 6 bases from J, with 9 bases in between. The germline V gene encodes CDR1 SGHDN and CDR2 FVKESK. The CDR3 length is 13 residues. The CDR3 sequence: CASSQDKWGEQYF. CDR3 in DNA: TGTGCCAGCAGCCAAGATAAGTGGGGCGAGCAGTACTTC.